This T cell receptor beta chain originates from a study of T cell repertoires in cytomegalovirus infection (dated by TCRdb to about 2019). The study in broad terms: Peptide stimulations targeted recently identified HLA-C-restricted CMV epitopes, whose presentation resists viral immunomodulation, together with well-studied HLA-B-restricted epitopes. The HLA type of each donor mattered for the analysis, because public TCR beta signatures pointed to carriage of CMV infection along with the matching HLA type.

The sample was run on an Illumina HiSeq 1500. TCRdb trimmed the raw reads at Q25, called clones with MiXCR and kept productive beta chains. Each CDR3 protein appears once, grouped with its most common genes and DNA. The sample has some 350,000 distinct CDR3 sequences on record, just under 30% of them singletons. The top ten clonotypes cover around 18% of the sample. The sample's treatment or condition, from its label and the paper: in vitro stimulation with specific CMV peptide epitopes to enrich CMV-specific T cells. Deletion took 0 bases off V and 6 bases off J, with a span of 12 bases between the germline ends. The CDR3, cysteine through phenylalanine, is 15 amino acids long. The kept DNA is CDR3 alone, 45 bases in frame from the first base. Based on the germline V gene (reference sequence), the CDR1 and CDR2 sequences are LNHNV and YYDKDF. On the study overall, not on this receptor specifically: Carriers of CMV infection plus the relevant HLA type were discriminated by the cumulative frequency of public TCR beta family members in the study cohort and in an independent roughly 340-donor cohort. In the ex vivo response, HLA-C-restricted CMV-specific TCR beta clonotypes were dominant, and in two of eight donors the single most frequent clonotype came from this HLA-C-restricted group.

As concerns this clonotype: This clone's antigen is unknown. It has no much larger one-base neighbor in the sample; base qualities were not kept.

The chain is made from TRBV15 and TRBJ1-5; possibly the D gene is TRBD1, per 6 matching bases. Here the sequenced sample was cultured PBMCs, taken from culture after CMV antigen stimulation. The receptor was derived from a human donor in good health (CMV status not recorded). Some clones in this sample may be carry-over from other donors' samples. CDR3 sequence: CATSRDQGQSQPQHF. The DNA sequence is given as TGTGCCACCAGCAGAGATCAGGGGCAGAGTCAGCCCCAGCATTTT.